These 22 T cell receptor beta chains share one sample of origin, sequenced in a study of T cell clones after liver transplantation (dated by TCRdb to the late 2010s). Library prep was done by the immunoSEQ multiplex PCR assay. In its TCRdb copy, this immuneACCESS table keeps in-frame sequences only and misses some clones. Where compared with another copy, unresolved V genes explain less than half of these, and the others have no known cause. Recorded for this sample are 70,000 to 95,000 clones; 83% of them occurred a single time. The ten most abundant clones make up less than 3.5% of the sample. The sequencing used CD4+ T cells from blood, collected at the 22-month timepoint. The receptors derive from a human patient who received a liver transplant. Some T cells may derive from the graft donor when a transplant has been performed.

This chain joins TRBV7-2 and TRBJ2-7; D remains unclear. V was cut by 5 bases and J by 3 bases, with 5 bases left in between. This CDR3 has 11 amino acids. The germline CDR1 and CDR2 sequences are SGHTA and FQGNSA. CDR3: CASSRGYEQYF. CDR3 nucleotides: TGTGCCAGCAGCCGAGGCTACGAGCAGTACTTC. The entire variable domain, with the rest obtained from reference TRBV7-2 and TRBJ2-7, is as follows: GAGVSQSPSNKVTEKGKDVELRCDPISGHTALYWYRQSLGQGLEFLIYFQGNSAPDKSGLPSDRFSAERTGGSVSTLTIQRTQQEDSAVYLCASSRGYEQYFGPGTRLTVT.

In nucleotides, the CDR3 is TGTGCCAGCGGCACCGTTAACTATGGCTACACCTTC. It is translated as CASGTVNYGYTF. The gene calls are TRBV5-6 and TRBJ1-2, with unresolved D. V was clipped by 7 bases and J by 1 base, with 8 bases between them. Germline assignment: CDR1 SGHDT and CDR2 YYEEEE. The CDR3 is 12 amino acids.

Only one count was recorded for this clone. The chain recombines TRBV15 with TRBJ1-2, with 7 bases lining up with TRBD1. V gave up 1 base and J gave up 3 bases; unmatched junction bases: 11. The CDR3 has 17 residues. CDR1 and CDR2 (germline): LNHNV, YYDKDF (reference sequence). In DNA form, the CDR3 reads TGTGCCACCAGCAGAGGACAGGGTTTTGGGAACCACTATGGCTACACCTTC. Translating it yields CATSRGQGFGNHYGYTF.

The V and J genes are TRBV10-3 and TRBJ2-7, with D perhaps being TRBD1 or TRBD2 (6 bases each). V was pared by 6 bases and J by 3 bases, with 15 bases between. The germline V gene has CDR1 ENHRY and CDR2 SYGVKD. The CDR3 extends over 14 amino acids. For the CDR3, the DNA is TGTGCCATCAGCGGGGGCAGGGGAGACTACGAGCAGTACTTC. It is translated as CAISGGRGDYEQYF.

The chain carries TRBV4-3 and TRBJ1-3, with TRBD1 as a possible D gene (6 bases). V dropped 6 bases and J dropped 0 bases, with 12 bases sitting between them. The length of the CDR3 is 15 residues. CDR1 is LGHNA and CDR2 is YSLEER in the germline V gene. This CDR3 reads CASSPGQLSGNTIYF. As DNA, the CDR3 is TGCGCCAGCAGTCCTGGACAGCTCTCTGGAAACACCATATATTTT.

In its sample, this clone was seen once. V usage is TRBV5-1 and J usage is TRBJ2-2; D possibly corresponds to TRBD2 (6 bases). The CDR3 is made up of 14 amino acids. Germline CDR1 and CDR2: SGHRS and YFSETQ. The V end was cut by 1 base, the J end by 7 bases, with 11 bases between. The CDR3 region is CASSLTSRDGELFF. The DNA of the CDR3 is TGCGCCAGCAGCTTGACTAGCCGTGACGGGGAGCTGTTTTTT.

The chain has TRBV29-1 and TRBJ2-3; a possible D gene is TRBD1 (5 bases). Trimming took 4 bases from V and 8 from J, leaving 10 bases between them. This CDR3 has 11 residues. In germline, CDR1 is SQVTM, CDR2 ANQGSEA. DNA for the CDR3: TGCAGCGTTGGGAAGCAGGGTACGCAGTATTTT. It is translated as CSVGKQGTQYF.

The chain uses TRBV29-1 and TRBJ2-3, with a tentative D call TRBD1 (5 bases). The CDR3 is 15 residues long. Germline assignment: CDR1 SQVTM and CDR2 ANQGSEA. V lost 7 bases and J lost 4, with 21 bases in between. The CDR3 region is CSAIEWGRGADTQYF. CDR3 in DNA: TGCAGCGCCATAGAATGGGGAAGGGGTGCAGATACGCAGTATTTT.

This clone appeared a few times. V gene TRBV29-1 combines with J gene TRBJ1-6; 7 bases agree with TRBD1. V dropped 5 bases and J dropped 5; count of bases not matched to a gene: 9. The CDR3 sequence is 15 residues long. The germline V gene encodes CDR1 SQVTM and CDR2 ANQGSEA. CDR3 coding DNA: TGCAGCGTTACCACCGGGACAGCAAATAATTCACCCCTCCACTTT. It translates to CSVTTGTANNSPLHF.

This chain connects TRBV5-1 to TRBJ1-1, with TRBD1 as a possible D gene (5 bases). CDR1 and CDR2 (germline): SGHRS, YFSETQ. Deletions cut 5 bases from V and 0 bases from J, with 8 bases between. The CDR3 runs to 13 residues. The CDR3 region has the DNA TGCGCCAGCAGGACAGAAATGAACACTGAAGCTTTCTTT. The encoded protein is CASRTEMNTEAFF.

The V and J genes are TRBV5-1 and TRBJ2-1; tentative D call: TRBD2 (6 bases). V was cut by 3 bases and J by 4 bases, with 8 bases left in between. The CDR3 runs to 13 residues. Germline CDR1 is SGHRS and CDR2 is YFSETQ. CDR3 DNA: TGCGCCAGCAGCTCAAGCGGGTACAATGAGCAGTTCTTC. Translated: CASSSSGYNEQFF.

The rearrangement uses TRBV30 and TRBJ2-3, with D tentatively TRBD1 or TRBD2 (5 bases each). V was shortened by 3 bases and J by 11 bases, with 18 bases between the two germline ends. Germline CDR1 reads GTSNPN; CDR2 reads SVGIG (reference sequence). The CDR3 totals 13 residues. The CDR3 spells CAWRAGTGRQQYF. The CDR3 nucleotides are TGTGCCTGGAGGGCAGGGACCGGCAGGCAGCAGTATTTT.

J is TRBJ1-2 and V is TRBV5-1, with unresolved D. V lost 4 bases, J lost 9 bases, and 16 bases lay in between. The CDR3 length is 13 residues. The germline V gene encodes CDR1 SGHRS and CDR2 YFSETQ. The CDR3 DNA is TGCGCCAGCAGCGCCGGCGATTCCGGTAGCTACACCTTC. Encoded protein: CASSAGDSGSYTF. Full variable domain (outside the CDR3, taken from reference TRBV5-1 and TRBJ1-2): KAGVTQTPRYLIKTRGQQVTLSCSPISGHRSVSWYQQTPGQGLQFLFEYFSETQRNKGNFPGRFSGRQFSNSRSEMNVSTLELGDSALYLCASSAGDSGSYTFGSGTRLTVV.

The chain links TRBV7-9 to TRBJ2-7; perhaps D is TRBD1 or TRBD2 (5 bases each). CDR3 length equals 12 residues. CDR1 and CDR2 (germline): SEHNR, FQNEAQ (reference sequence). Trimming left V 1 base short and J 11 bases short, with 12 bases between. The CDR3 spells CASSLGGRGKYF. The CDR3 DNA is TGTGCCAGCAGCTTAGGGGGCCGGGGAAAGTACTTC. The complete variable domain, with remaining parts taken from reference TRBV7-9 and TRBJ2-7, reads DTGVSQNPRHKITKRGQNVTFRCDPISEHNRLYWYRQTLGQGPEFLTYFQNEAQLEKSRLLSDRFSAERPKGSFSTLEIQRTEQGDSAMYLCASSLGGRGKYFGPGTRLTVT.

DNA for the CDR3: TGTGCCAGCAGCGCCGGCGGGGGCACCGGGGAGCTGTTTTTT. It yields the protein CASSAGGGTGELFF. The rearrangement links TRBV9 to TRBJ2-2; the match to TRBD2 covers 7 bases. V lost 3 bases to trimming and J lost 4 bases; unmatched junction nucleotides: 3. The length of the CDR3 is 14 residues. The V gene's germline CDR1 is SGDLS and CDR2 YYNGEE. Full variable domain (remainder filled in from reference TRBV9 and TRBJ2-2): DSGVTQTPKHLITATGQRVTLRCSPRSGDLSVYWYQQSLDQGLQFLIQYYNGEERAKGNILERFSAQQFPDLHSELNLSSLELGDSALYFCASSAGGGTGELFFGEGSRLTVL.

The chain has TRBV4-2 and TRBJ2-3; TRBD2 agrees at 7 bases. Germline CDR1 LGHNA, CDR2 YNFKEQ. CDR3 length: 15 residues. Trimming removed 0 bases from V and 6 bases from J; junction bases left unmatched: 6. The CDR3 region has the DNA TGTGCCAGCAGCCAAGATGGGAGGGTAGAGGATACGCAGTATTTT. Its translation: CASSQDGRVEDTQYF.

CDR3 loop: CASSYRRGETQYF. The CDR3 DNA reads as TGTGCCAGCAGCTATAGGAGAGGAGAGACCCAGTACTTC. The J gene is TRBJ2-5, the V gene TRBV7-2, with D unclear. The length of the CDR3 is 13 residues. Between the trimmed V and J ends, which lost 4 bases and 4 bases, there was a span of 10 bases. Germline-derived CDR1 and CDR2 are SGHTA and FQGNSA.

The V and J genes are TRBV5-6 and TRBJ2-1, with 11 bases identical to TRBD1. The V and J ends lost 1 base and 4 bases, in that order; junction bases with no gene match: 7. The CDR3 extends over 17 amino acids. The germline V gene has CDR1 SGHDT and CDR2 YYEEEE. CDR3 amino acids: CASSLSLGQGAYNEQFF. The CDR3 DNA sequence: TGTGCCAGCAGCTTGTCTTTAGGACAGGGGGCTTACAATGAGCAGTTCTTC. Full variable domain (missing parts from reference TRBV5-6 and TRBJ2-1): DAGVTQSPTHLIKTRGQQVTLRCSPKSGHDTVSWYQQALGQGPQFIFQYYEEEERQRGNFPDRFSGHQFPNYSSELNVNALLLGDSALYLCASSLSLGQGAYNEQFFGPGTRLTVL.

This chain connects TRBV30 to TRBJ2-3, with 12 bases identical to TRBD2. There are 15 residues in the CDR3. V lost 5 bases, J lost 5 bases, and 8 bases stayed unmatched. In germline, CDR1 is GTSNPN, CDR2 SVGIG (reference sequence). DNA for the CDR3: TGTGCCTGGGCAAAGACTAGCGGGAGTCAAGATACGCAGTATTTT. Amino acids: CAWAKTSGSQDTQYF.

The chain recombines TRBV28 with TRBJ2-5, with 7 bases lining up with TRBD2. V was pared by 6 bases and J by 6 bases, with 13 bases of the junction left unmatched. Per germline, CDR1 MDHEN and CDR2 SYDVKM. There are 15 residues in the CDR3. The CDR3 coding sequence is TGTGCCAGCAGCCTCGTAAGAGGGAGGGTAAAGACCCAGTACTTC. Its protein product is CASSLVRGRVKTQYF.

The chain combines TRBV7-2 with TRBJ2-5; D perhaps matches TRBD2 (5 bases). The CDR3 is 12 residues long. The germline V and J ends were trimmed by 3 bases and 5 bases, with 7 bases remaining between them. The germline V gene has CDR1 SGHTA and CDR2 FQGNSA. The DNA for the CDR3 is TGTGCCAGCAGCTTCCAGCGGGAGACCCAGTACTTC. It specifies CASSFQRETQYF. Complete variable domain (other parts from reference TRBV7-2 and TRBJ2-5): GAGVSQSPSNKVTEKGKDVELRCDPISGHTALYWYRQSLGQGLEFLIYFQGNSAPDKSGLPSDRFSAERTGGSVSTLTIQRTQQEDSAVYLCASSFQRETQYFGPGTRLLVL.

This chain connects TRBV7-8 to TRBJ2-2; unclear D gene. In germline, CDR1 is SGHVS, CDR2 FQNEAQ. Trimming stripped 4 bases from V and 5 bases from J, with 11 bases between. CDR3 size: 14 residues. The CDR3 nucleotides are TGTGCCAGCAGCTCCACAACTAAAACCGGGGAGCTGTTTTTT. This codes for CASSSTTKTGELFF.